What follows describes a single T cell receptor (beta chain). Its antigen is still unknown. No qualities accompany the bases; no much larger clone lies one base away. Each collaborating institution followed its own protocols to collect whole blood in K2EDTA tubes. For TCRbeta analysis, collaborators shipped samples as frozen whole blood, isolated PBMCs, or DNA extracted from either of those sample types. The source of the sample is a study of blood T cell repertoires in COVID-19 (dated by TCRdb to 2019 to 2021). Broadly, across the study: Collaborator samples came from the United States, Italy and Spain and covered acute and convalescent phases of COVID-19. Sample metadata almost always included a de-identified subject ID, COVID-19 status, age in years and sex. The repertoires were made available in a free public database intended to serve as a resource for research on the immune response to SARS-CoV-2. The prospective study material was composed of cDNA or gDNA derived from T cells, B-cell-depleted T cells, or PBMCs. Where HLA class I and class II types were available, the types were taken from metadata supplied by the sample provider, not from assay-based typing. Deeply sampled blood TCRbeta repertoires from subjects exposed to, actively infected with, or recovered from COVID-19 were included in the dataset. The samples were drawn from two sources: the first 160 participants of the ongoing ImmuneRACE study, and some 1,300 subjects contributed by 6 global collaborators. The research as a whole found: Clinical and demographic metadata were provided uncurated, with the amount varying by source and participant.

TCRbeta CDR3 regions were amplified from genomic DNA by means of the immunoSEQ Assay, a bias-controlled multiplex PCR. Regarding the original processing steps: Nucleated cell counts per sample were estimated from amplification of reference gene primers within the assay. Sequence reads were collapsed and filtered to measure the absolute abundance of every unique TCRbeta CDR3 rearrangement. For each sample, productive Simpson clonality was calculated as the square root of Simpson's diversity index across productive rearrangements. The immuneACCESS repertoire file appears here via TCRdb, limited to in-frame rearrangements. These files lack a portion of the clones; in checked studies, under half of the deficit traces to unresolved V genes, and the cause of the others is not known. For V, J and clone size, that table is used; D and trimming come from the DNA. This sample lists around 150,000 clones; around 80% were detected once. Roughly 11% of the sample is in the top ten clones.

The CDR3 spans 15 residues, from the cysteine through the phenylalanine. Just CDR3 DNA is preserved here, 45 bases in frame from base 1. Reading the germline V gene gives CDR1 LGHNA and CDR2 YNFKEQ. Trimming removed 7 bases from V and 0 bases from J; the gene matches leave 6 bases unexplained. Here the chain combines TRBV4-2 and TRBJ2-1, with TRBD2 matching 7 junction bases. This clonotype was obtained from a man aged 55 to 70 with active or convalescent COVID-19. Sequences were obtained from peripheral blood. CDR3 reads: CASNHGGSSYNEQFF. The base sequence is TGTGCCAGCAACCACGGCGGGAGCTCCTACAATGAGCAGTTCTTC.